One sample yielded the 2 T cell receptor beta chains listed below, sequenced in a study of blood T cell repertoires in COVID-19. Assay: immunoSEQ multiplex PCR; the TCRdb copy retains only in-frame clones and omits some. Of 250,000 to 300,000 clones in the sample, about 89% were seen once. The sequencing input was peripheral blood. These receptors were obtained from a man between 35 and 55 years old with acute or convalescent COVID-19.

The V gene is TRBV4-2, the J gene TRBJ1-3; no clear D gene. Trimming shortened V by 4 bases and J by 4 bases, and 14 bases separated the two germline ends. Germline V CDR1 and CDR2: LGHNA, YNFKEQ. There are 15 residues in the CDR3. In nucleotides, the CDR3 is TGTGCCAGCAGCCGAGATAGTTCTCCGGGAAACACCATATATTTT. It encodes CASSRDSSPGNTIYF.

The V gene is TRBV4-2, the J gene TRBJ2-1; a possible D gene is TRBD1 (6 bases). Germline V gives CDR1 LGHNA, CDR2 YNFKEQ. V was shortened by 1 base and J by 7 bases, with 11 bases between the two germline ends. The CDR3 is 14 residues long. CDR3 nucleotides: TGTGCCAGCAGCCAAGGGGCGGACAGTAATGAGCAGTTCTTC. Protein sequence: CASSQGADSNEQFF.